This T cell receptor (beta chain) was observed in a study of shared clonotypes between healthy human individuals. Study in general: A donor's plate count was three for CD4 naive and three for CD4 memory; CD8 naive had two and CD8 memory one. The study's findings and limits: Exclusively blood specimens were collected; tissue repertoires likely differ. In having few donors, the study represented limited genetic and exposure-history diversity.

The V end was cut by 3 bases, the J end by 5 bases, with 9 bases between. The CDR3 is made up of 13 amino acids. Germline V gene sequence: CDR1 SNHLY, CDR2 FYNNEI. Naive CD8 cells lacked CD45RO and underwent positive selection for CCR7, leaving out terminally differentiated effector memory CD45RA+ cells. Caucasian adults residing in Nashville, Tennessee made up all the donors. Some clones are missing from TCRdb's copy, which holds only in-frame ones; the method was immunoSEQ multiplex PCR. This table holds approximately 2,200,000 clones, about 93% found once. As concerns this clone: Its antigen remains unknown.

The chain links TRBV2 to TRBJ2-3, with no clear D. Material: naive CD8+ T cells from PBMCs. The origin of this receptor is a man younger than 35 in good health. Some clones in this sample may be carry-over from other donors' samples. CDR3 nucleotide sequence: TGTGCCAGCAGTGATCCAGTCCGAGATACGCAGTATTTT. Amino acids: CASSDPVRDTQYF.